The text below deals with one T cell receptor beta chain. The data stem from a study of blood T cell repertoires in COVID-19. As for the study in general: T cells, B-cell-depleted T cells, or PBMCs provided the cDNA or gDNA that served as material.

Trimming cost V 1 base and J 9 bases; bases outside gene matches: 4. In germline, CDR1 is GTSNPN, CDR2 SVGIG (reference sequence). The CDR3 totals 12 residues. Original handling: It was from reference gene primer amplification that nucleated cell counts were estimated. Profiled with immunoSEQ multiplex PCR; TCRdb holds only in-frame clones, not every one. That table furnishes V, J and clone size, whereas the DNA furnished D and trimming. The table lists about 190,000 clones, approximately 88% of them singletons. This sequence originates from a woman in her twenties or thirties with acute or convalescent COVID-19. This rearrangement joins TRBV30 to TRBJ2-7; 9 nucleotides align to TRBD1. Input material: peripheral blood. CDR3 residues: CAWSDRGPGQYF. The CDR3 bases are TGTGCCTGGAGTGACAGGGGGCCGGGGCAGTACTTC.